This TCR beta chain came from a study of T cell responses to AZD1222 COVID-19 vaccine. Pooled samples include second doses given at about 4 or 12 weeks. Findings and caveats of the study: Scientists sampled the repertoires only once the peak T cell response had passed. Among those given AZD1222, only five or six were seropositive at baseline. Spike-wide vaccine-associated CD4 TCRs dominated at 160-218 and 743-854.

As for this clone: What it recognizes is unknown.

Sequencing was performed with immunoSEQ multiplex PCR; in TCRdb, only in-frame clones are kept and a portion is missing. Of some 110,000 clones in the sample, approximately 90% are singletons; the top ten hold 3.5% to 4%. The germline V and J ends were trimmed by 7 bases and 3 bases, with 10 bases remaining between them. CDR1 SEHNR and CDR2 FQNEAQ come from the germline V gene (reference sequence). The CDR3 is 13 amino acids. This rearrangement joins TRBV7-9 to TRBJ2-1, with D uncertain. This TCR came from an adult who received the AZD1222 COVID-19 vaccine. The source material was peripheral blood, sampled 28 days after the second AZD1222 dose. CDR3 nucleotides: TGTGCCAGCAACTGGGATCACTACAATGAGCAGTTCTTC. Encoded protein: CASNWDHYNEQFF.